The rows below give T cell receptor beta chains drawn from one sample of a study of T cells in Graves' hyperthyroidism and ophthalmopathy. TCRdb re-called the multiplex PCR reads through MiXCR, storing one row per CDR3 protein. The sample includes 550,000 to 800,000 distinct CDR3 sequences, roughly 17% seen only once; the top ten take 15% to 17%. Sequences were obtained from blood. Every receptor here comes from a man in his forties or fifties with Graves' hyperthyroidism. The CDR3 runs from the conserved cysteine through the conserved F or W. A D gene is named only where the DNA matches it firmly. Where a row states a size, it is once, few, many or the class of an expanded clone; other rows omit it.

clone_size	v_call	j_call	d_call	cdr3_nt	cdr3_aa
NA	TRBV14	TRBJ2-1	NA	TGTGCCAGCAGCCAAGACTGGCGCGATGAGCAGTTCTTC	CASSQDWRDEQFF
NA	TRBV27	TRBJ2-5	TRBD2	TGTGCCAGCAGTTTTGGGGGGACTAGCGGGAAGGGGCAAGAGACCCAGTACTTC	CASSFGGTSGKGQETQYF
few	TRBV3-1	TRBJ1-4	TRBD1	TGTGCCAGCAGCCAAATGACCGGGACAGATACCCATGCAACTAATGAAAAACTGTTTTTT	CASSQMTGTDTHATNEKLFF
many	TRBV7-7	TRBJ2-2	NA	TGTGCTAGCAGCTTAGAGCGCACCGGGGAGCTGTTTTTT	CASSLERTGELFF
many	TRBV10-2	TRBJ2-7	NA	TGCGCCAGCAGTGACGGTCGCCAATACGAGCAGTACTTC	CASSDGRQYEQYF
NA	TRBV28	TRBJ2-3	NA	TGTGCCAGCAGTCCCGGACCCGGGACATTTAGCACAGATACGCAGTATTTT	CASSPGPGTFSTDTQYF
many	TRBV6-1	TRBJ1-1	NA	TGTGCCAGCAGTGAAAGTCCTGAGAACACTGAAGCTTTCTTT	CASSESPENTEAFF
many	TRBV3-1	TRBJ2-5	NA	TGTGCCAGCAGCCAAGATCATCAGCGACAAGAGACCCAGTACTTC	CASSQDHQRQETQYF
many	TRBV6-2/TRBV6-3	TRBJ2-7	NA	TGTGCCAGCAGTCCCTGGCAGGATTCCTACGAGCAGTACTTC	CASSPWQDSYEQYF
many	TRBV5-1	TRBJ2-1	TRBD2	TGCGCCAGCAGCTCGGGAAGCGGGGCTGAGCAGTTCTTC	CASSSGSGAEQFF
NA	TRBV5-5	TRBJ2-1	NA	TGTGCCAGCAGCTTGGAAGGGAGTTGGAGCTCCTACAATGAGCAGTTCTTC	CASSLEGSWSSYNEQFF
few	TRBV14	TRBJ2-1	NA	TGTGCCAGCAGCCCCCTATCGACATTGGGCGGTGAGCAGTTCTTC	CASSPLSTLGGEQFF
few	TRBV12-3/TRBV12-4	TRBJ1-5	TRBD1	TGTGCCAGCAGTACACCCACAGGGGGCTTTCAGCCCCAGCATTTT	CASSTPTGGFQPQHF
NA	TRBV18	TRBJ2-7	NA	TGTGCCAGCTCACCCACTACCGGGACATTCGCCTACGAGCAGTACTTC	CASSPTTGTFAYEQYF
many	TRBV12-3/TRBV12-4	TRBJ2-3	NA	TGTGCCAGCACCCAAGGGGCCGGAACAGATACGCAGTATTTT	CASTQGAGTDTQYF
NA	TRBV30	TRBJ2-2	NA	TGTGCCTGGAGTGGGGGGGAGCTGTTTTTT	CAWSGGELFF